A selection of T cell receptor beta chains follows, all from one sample in a study of technical replicates of blood from several donors. Repertoires were generated with immunoSEQ multiplex PCR, while TCRdb's copy carries only in-frame clones and drops some. Among tens of thousands of clones, approximately 90% were seen once, and the ten largest hold about 0.23%. The source material was T cells isolated from PBMCs. The receptors were sampled from a human donor in good health. CDR3s include the opening cysteine and the closing phenylalanine or tryptophan. The D gene is left open where the match is weak.

d_gene: -; j_gene: TRBJ1-6; v_gene: TRBV5-4; CDR3nt: TGTGCCAGCAGCTTGCTCGGAGGTTCACCCCTCCACTTT; CDR3aa: CASSLLGGSPLHF
d_gene: TRBD1; j_gene: TRBJ2-2; v_gene: TRBV7-7; CDR3nt: TGTGCTAGCAGGACAGGATCGAACACCGGGGAGCTGTTTTTT; CDR3aa: CASRTGSNTGELFF
d_gene: TRBD2; j_gene: TRBJ2-3; v_gene: TRBV4-2; CDR3nt: TGTGCCAGCAGCCAAGGGCCTAGCGGGGGACTGAGCACAGATACGCAGTATTTT; CDR3aa: CASSQGPSGGLSTDTQYF
d_gene: -; j_gene: TRBJ1-6; v_gene: TRBV11-2; CDR3nt: TGTGCCAGCAGCTTAGCTCCGAGCTCCTATAATTCACCCCTCCACTTT; CDR3aa: CASSLAPSSYNSPLHF
d_gene: TRBD1; j_gene: TRBJ1-1; v_gene: TRBV6-1; CDR3nt: TGTGCCAGCAGTGGTCAGGGACAGCAGAACACTGAAGCTTTCTTT; CDR3aa: CASSGQGQQNTEAFF
d_gene: TRBD2; j_gene: TRBJ2-1; v_gene: TRBV11-1; CDR3nt: TGTGCCAGCAGCTTATATGCGGGGGGGCTCCGCGATGAGCAGTTCTTC; CDR3aa: CASSLYAGGLRDEQFF
d_gene: -; j_gene: TRBJ1-1; v_gene: TRBV9; CDR3nt: TGTGCCAGCAGCGTTACAGGGTTGGACACTGAAGCTTTCTTT; CDR3aa: CASSVTGLDTEAFF
d_gene: -; j_gene: TRBJ2-7; v_gene: TRBV4-1; CDR3nt: TGCGCCAGCAGCCAAGTCGGCGGGACCTACGAGCAGTACTTC; CDR3aa: CASSQVGGTYEQYF
d_gene: -; j_gene: TRBJ2-5; v_gene: TRBV6-5; CDR3nt: TGTGCCAGCAGTTTCTTTCCAGCAGGGCCCCAAGAGACCCAGTACTTC; CDR3aa: CASSFFPAGPQETQYF
d_gene: -; j_gene: TRBJ1-1; v_gene: TRBV10-1; CDR3nt: TGCGCCAGCAGTGCTAAACAGGGAATGAACACTGAAGCTTTCTTT; CDR3aa: CASSAKQGMNTEAFF
d_gene: TRBD1; j_gene: TRBJ2-1; v_gene: TRBV27; CDR3nt: TGTGCCAGCAGTTTAAGGCAGGGGGCTGAGCAGTTCTTC; CDR3aa: CASSLRQGAEQFF
d_gene: TRBD1; j_gene: TRBJ1-2; v_gene: TRBV30; CDR3nt: TGTGCCTCTTGGGACAGCTTACTTAACTATGGCTACACCTTC; CDR3aa: CASWDSLLNYGYTF
d_gene: -; j_gene: TRBJ2-7; v_gene: TRBV7-7; CDR3nt: TGTGCCAGCAGCCCAAACACAGGGCAGGAGCAGTACTTC; CDR3aa: CASSPNTGQEQYF
d_gene: -; j_gene: TRBJ2-3; v_gene: TRBV4-2; CDR3nt: TGTGCCAGCAGCCAAGATAATCCTAGCACAGATACGCAGTATTTT; CDR3aa: CASSQDNPSTDTQYF
d_gene: -; j_gene: TRBJ1-4; v_gene: TRBV28; CDR3nt: TGTGCCAGCAGTTCCTCCTCGACGGAGGGTGAGGGAGAAAAACTGTTTTTT; CDR3aa: CASSSSSTEGEGEKLFF
d_gene: -; j_gene: TRBJ1-6; v_gene: TRBV6-5; CDR3nt: TGTGCCAGCAGACGAGGACTGATTAATTCACCCCTCCACTTT; CDR3aa: CASRRGLINSPLHF